Listed here are 30 T cell receptor beta chains from one sample, sequenced in a study of blood T cell repertoires in COVID-19. Repertoires were generated with immunoSEQ multiplex PCR, while TCRdb's copy carries only in-frame clones and drops some. Of over 200,000 clones listed, about 90% are singletons. Specimen: peripheral blood. The receptors come from a middle-aged man with active or convalescent COVID-19.

The chain couples TRBV18 to TRBJ1-2, with 8 bases matching TRBD1. The CDR3 is made up of 15 amino acids. The germline CDR1 and CDR2 sequences are KGHSH and LQKENI. Trimming took 3 bases from V and 7 from J; bases not matched to a gene: 10. The CDR3 is CASSPPVQGAFGYTF. The CDR3 DNA sequence: TGTGCCAGCTCACCCCCCGTGCAGGGGGCTTTTGGCTACACCTTC.

This clone was seen a handful of times. The rearrangement joins TRBV2 to TRBJ2-5, with D perhaps matching TRBD2 (6 bases). CDR1 SNHLY and CDR2 FYNNEI come from the germline V gene. Trimming removed 0 bases from V and 5 bases from J, with 16 bases in between. The length of the CDR3 is 16 residues. CDR3 amino acids: CASSEASLGGTETQYF. The CDR3 DNA sequence: TGTGCCAGCAGTGAAGCGTCCTTGGGGGGTACGGAGACCCAGTACTTC. The complete variable domain, with remaining parts taken from reference TRBV2 and TRBJ2-5, reads EPEVTQTPSHQVTQMGQEVILRCVPISNHLYFYWYRQILGQKVEFLVSFYNNEISEKSEIFDDQFSVERPDGSNFTLKIRSTKLEDSAMYFCASSEASLGGTETQYFGPGTRLLVL.

The rearrangement joins TRBV9 to TRBJ1-6, with a weak D call TRBD1 (5 bases). The CDR3 is 14 residues long. Trimming left V 0 bases short and J 4 bases short, with 5 bases between. The V gene's germline CDR1 is SGDLS and CDR2 YYNGEE. The CDR3 region is CASSVAGYNSPLHF. Written as DNA, the CDR3 is TGTGCCAGCAGCGTAGCAGGGTATAATTCACCCCTCCACTTT.

This clone was observed a few times. The V gene is TRBV13, the J gene TRBJ1-1; 10 nucleotides agree with TRBD1. This CDR3 has 15 amino acids. Germline CDR1 is PRHDT and CDR2 is FYEKMQ (reference sequence). J gave up 4 bases and V 4 bases, and 6 bases lay outside the gene matches. The CDR3 sequence: CASSSSGTGVTEAFF. The CDR3 DNA reads TGTGCCAGCAGCTCGTCAGGGACAGGGGTCACTGAAGCTTTCTTT.

J is TRBJ1-4 and V is TRBV18; 9 nucleotides line up with TRBD1. Unmatched junction bases numbered 2, after V lost 2 bases and J lost 7 bases. Looked up from germline, CDR1 is KGHSH and CDR2 is LQKENI. The CDR3 is 14 residues long. The CDR3 DNA reads TGTGCCAGCTCACCAGGACAGGGGAGTGAAAAACTGTTTTTT. Its protein is CASSPGQGSEKLFF.

This clone has only one observation. CDR3 DNA: TGTGCCAGCAGCTTAGCAGGGGTGGCTAGCACAGATACGCAGTATTTT. Translated: CASSLAGVASTDTQYF. This chain links TRBV9 with TRBJ2-3; possible D gene TRBD1, 6 bases. Per germline, CDR1 SGDLS and CDR2 YYNGEE. The length of the CDR3 is 16 residues. V was shortened by 4 bases and J by 0 bases, with 15 bases between the two germline ends. Supplemented by reference TRBV9 and TRBJ2-3, the full variable domain reads DSGVTQTPKHLITATGQRVTLRCSPRSGDLSVYWYQQSLDQGLQFLIQYYNGEERAKGNILERFSAQQFPDLHSELNLSSLELGDSALYFCASSLAGVASTDTQYFGPGTRLTVL.

This sequence joins TRBV19 and TRBJ1-5; 9 nucleotides match TRBD1. The CDR3 is 16 residues long. The V gene's germline CDR1 is LNHDA and CDR2 SQIVND (reference sequence). With 3 bases clipped from V and 7 bases from J, the junction kept 10 bases outside the gene matches. CDR3 sequence: CASSIWTGAFRQPQHF. Written as DNA, the CDR3 is TGTGCCAGTAGTATCTGGACAGGGGCTTTCAGGCAGCCCCAGCATTTT.

The chain recombines TRBV7-6 with TRBJ1-1; 7 positions match TRBD1. The junction had 12 bases not matched to a gene; V was cut back by 2 bases and J by 0 bases. Germline V gives CDR1 SGHVS, CDR2 FNYEAQ. The CDR3 spans 18 residues. The chain's CDR3 is CASSLKRGRGDVNTEAFF. The CDR3 DNA follows: TGTGCCAGCAGCTTAAAAAGGGGCAGGGGGGACGTGAACACTGAAGCTTTCTTT.

This clone was observed many times. This chain uses TRBV5-1 with TRBJ2-1; weak D call: TRBD1 (6 bases). V lost 0 bases and J 2 bases, leaving 12 bases between the germline ends. Germline loops: CDR1 SGHRS, CDR2 YFSETQ. The CDR3 has 16 residues. CDR3 protein: CASSLVQGSTYNEQFF. The CDR3, as DNA: TGCGCCAGCAGCTTGGTTCAGGGGAGCACCTACAATGAGCAGTTCTTC. Full variable domain (remainder filled in from reference TRBV5-1 and TRBJ2-1): KAGVTQTPRYLIKTRGQQVTLSCSPISGHRSVSWYQQTPGQGLQFLFEYFSETQRNKGNFPGRFSGRQFSNSRSEMNVSTLELGDSALYLCASSLVQGSTYNEQFFGPGTRLTVL.

CDR3: CASSRDSRIVATNEKLFF. The CDR3 nucleotides are TGTGCCAGCAGCCGCGACAGCCGCATAGTTGCAACTAATGAAAAACTGTTTTTT. The gene calls are TRBV7-6 and TRBJ1-4; tentatively, D is TRBD1 (5 bases). CDR1 and CDR2 from the germline V gene are SGHVS and FNYEAQ. V was clipped by 5 bases and J by 0 bases, with 19 bases between them. The CDR3 length is 18 residues. The full variable domain, completed using reference TRBV7-6 and TRBJ1-4, is GAGVSQSPRYKVTKRGQDVALRCDPISGHVSLYWYRQALGQGPEFLTYFNYEAQQDKSGLPNDRFSAERPEGSISTLTIQRTEQRDSAMYRCASSRDSRIVATNEKLFFGSGTQLSVL.

This clone was detected once. The chain joins TRBV24-1 to TRBJ2-7, with D perhaps matching TRBD1 (7 bases). This CDR3 is built from 16 residues. Germline V lookup: CDR1 KGHDR, CDR2 SFDVKD. Deletions cut 6 bases from V and 6 bases from J, with 23 bases between. The CDR3 protein is CATSWRGQPWRGEQYF. In nucleotides, the CDR3 is TGTGCCACCAGTTGGAGGGGACAGCCGTGGCGCGGCGAGCAGTACTTC.

The genes are TRBV5-1 and TRBJ2-5; D might be TRBD2 (5 bases). V was cut by 4 bases and J by 2 bases, with 15 bases left in between. The V gene's germline CDR1 is SGHRS and CDR2 YFSETQ. The CDR3 has 15 amino acids. The CDR3 reads CASSPASGIQETQYF. As DNA, the CDR3 is TGCGCCAGCAGCCCAGCCTCGGGGATTCAAGAGACCCAGTACTTC.

CDR3 protein: CASSPQGHNYGYTF. DNA of the CDR3: TGCGCCAGCAGCCCACAGGGACACAACTATGGCTACACCTTC. V and J are TRBV4-1 and TRBJ1-2; tentatively, D is TRBD1 (6 bases). Trimming pared 4 bases from V and 2 bases from J, leaving 11 bases between. CDR1 and CDR2 from the germline V gene are MGHRA and YSYEKL. This CDR3 comprises 14 residues.

CDR3 DNA: TGTGCCAGCAGCCAAGTGGTCAGGGATACCGAGCAGTACTTC. Translation: CASSQVVRDTEQYF. The V call is TRBV3-1 (or the pseudogene TRBV3-2), the J call TRBJ2-7; a possible D gene is TRBD1 (5 bases). Trimming took off 1 base at V and 6 bases at J, with 13 bases between the two ends. Germline V gene lookup returns CDR1 LGHDT and CDR2 YNNKEL (reference sequence). CDR3 length: 14 amino acids.

The J gene is TRBJ2-2, the V gene TRBV19; TRBD2 aligns across 9 bases. This CDR3 is 16 amino acids long. V lost 1 base and J lost 5; bases outside the gene matches: 5. The germline CDR1 and CDR2 sequences are LNHDA and SQIVND (reference sequence). The CDR3 nucleotides are TGTGCCAGTAGTATAGTGCCCGCGGGAGGGACCGGGGAGCTGTTTTTT. This sequence encodes CASSIVPAGGTGELFF. Full variable domain (outside the CDR3, taken from reference TRBV19 and TRBJ2-2): DGGITQSPKYLFRKEGQNVTLSCEQNLNHDAMYWYRQDPGQGLRLIYYSQIVNDFQKGDIAEGYSVSREKKESFPLTVTSAQKNPTAFYLCASSIVPAGGTGELFFGEGSRLTVL.

The V call is TRBV5-6, the J call TRBJ1-2; D is possibly TRBD1 (5 bases). Germline CDR1 is SGHDT and CDR2 is YYEEEE. CDR3 length: 15 amino acids. V was cut by 1 base and J by 6 bases, with 16 bases left in between. The CDR3 DNA follows: TGTGCCAGCAGCTTGCGCGGGGCTTCCAACAATGGCTACACCTTC. This gives the protein CASSLRGASNNGYTF. Variable domain in full (rest from reference TRBV5-6 and TRBJ1-2): DAGVTQSPTHLIKTRGQQVTLRCSPKSGHDTVSWYQQALGQGPQFIFQYYEEEERQRGNFPDRFSGHQFPNYSSELNVNALLLGDSALYLCASSLRGASNNGYTFGSGTRLTVV.

The chain joins TRBV5-4 to TRBJ1-1; D is perhaps TRBD1 (6 bases). CDR1 and CDR2 (germline): SGHNT, YYREEE (reference sequence). The CDR3 loop spans 14 amino acids. The germline V and J ends were trimmed by 5 bases and 1 base, with 12 bases remaining between them. CDR3 in DNA: TGTGCCAGCAGTCTCGACAGGAGGAACACTGAAGCTTTCTTT. Translation gives CASSLDRRNTEAFF.

The chain recombines TRBV5-6 with TRBJ2-5, with D possibly matching TRBD1 (5 bases). Trimming removed 4 bases from V and 3 bases from J, with 16 bases in between. This CDR3 is 15 amino acids long. CDR1 is SGHDT, CDR2 YYEEEE, per germline. The CDR3 loop is CASSVRWTSKETQYF. The CDR3 region has the DNA TGTGCCAGCAGCGTACGATGGACAAGTAAAGAGACCCAGTACTTC.

The rearrangement uses TRBV28 and TRBJ1-1; D ambiguous. Germline V lookup: CDR1 MDHEN, CDR2 SYDVKM. V shed 7 bases and J shed 1 base, with 16 bases lying between them. This CDR3 is 15 amino acids long. CDR3 sequence reads: CASTTAAPRNTEAFF. CDR3 in DNA: TGTGCCAGCACTACCGCGGCCCCCCGGAACACTGAAGCTTTCTTT.

This clone occurred once. V and J are TRBV19 and TRBJ1-1; TRBD1 aligns across 8 bases. Germline V gene sequence: CDR1 LNHDA, CDR2 SQIVND (reference sequence). Germline trimming cut 5 bases from V and 3 bases from J; bases unmatched to any gene: 5. This CDR3 spans 14 amino acids. The CDR3 protein is CASSGTGGDTEAFF. CDR3 DNA sequence: TGTGCCAGTAGTGGTACAGGGGGGGACACTGAAGCTTTCTTT.

This clone was counted a single time. The J gene is TRBJ2-1, the V gene TRBV4-1; TRBD2 matches 16 bases. The CDR3 has 16 amino acids. The trim removed 6 bases at V and 8 bases at J, leaving 7 bases unmatched. Germline V gene lookup returns CDR1 MGHRA and CDR2 YSYEKL. The CDR3 coding sequence is TGCGCCAGCAGATGGGGGACTAGCGGGGGGGCCGATGAGCAGTTCTTC. This gives the protein CASRWGTSGGADEQFF.

V usage is TRBV12-1 and J usage is TRBJ1-1. TRBV12-1 constitutes a pseudogene. This CDR3 is built from 11 residues. CDR3 sequence reads: CASSFVTEAFF. The CDR3 region has the DNA TGTGCCAGCAGCTTCGTCACTGAAGCTTTCTTT.

The chain recombines TRBV7-2 with TRBJ2-2, with D maybe TRBD2 (6 bases). From germline, CDR1 is SGHTA and CDR2 FQGNSA. The CDR3 length is 18 residues. The V gene lost 5 bases and the J gene lost 2 bases, with 21 bases spanning the gap. The CDR3 sequence is CASSPRSTSRSNTGELFF. The CDR3 DNA follows: TGTGCCAGCAGCCCGCGCTCGACTAGTCGGAGTAACACCGGGGAGCTGTTTTTT.

This clone has only one observation. V usage is TRBV18 and J usage is TRBJ2-7; 7 bases line up with TRBD2. The ends lost 6 bases at V and 4 bases at J; junction bases unmatched: 6. This CDR3 spans 13 amino acids. Germline CDR1 and CDR2: KGHSH and LQKENI. The CDR3 DNA sequence: TGTGCCAGCTCCCCCGGACTAGATTACGAGCAGTACTTC. It specifies CASSPGLDYEQYF.

The chain joins TRBV5-4 to TRBJ1-2; D not certain. CDR3 length: 14 residues. Germline V gene sequence: CDR1 SGHNT, CDR2 YYREEE (reference sequence). V gave up 0 bases and J gave up 2 bases, with 8 bases separating them. DNA for the CDR3: TGTGCCAGCAGCTTGGCCCGAGGGAACTATGGCTACACCTTC. Encoded protein: CASSLARGNYGYTF. The full variable domain, its missing parts supplied by reference TRBV5-4 and TRBJ1-2, is ETGVTQSPTHLIKTRGQQVTLRCSSQSGHNTVSWYQQALGQGPQFIFQYYREEENGRGNFPPRFSGLQFPNYSSELNVNALELDDSALYLCASSLARGNYGYTFGSGTRLTVV.

V and J are TRBV30 and TRBJ2-3; 12 bases map to TRBD2. Germline trimming cut 5 bases from V and 7 bases from J; bases unmatched to any gene: 10. Germline lookup yields CDR1 GTSNPN and CDR2 SVGIG (reference sequence). The CDR3 has 15 residues. The CDR3 is CAWGPSGGVVYTQYF. The CDR3 DNA follows: TGTGCCTGGGGCCCTAGCGGGGGGGTAGTATATACGCAGTATTTT.

The chain combines TRBV7-6 with TRBJ2-1; TRBD2 aligns across 12 bases. The CDR3 loop spans 19 amino acids. Trimming removed 4 bases from V and 4 bases from J; junction bases left unmatched: 14. Germline assignment: CDR1 SGHVS and CDR2 FNYEAQ. The CDR3 reads CASSSFLASGGAKYNEQFF. As DNA, the CDR3 is TGTGCCAGCAGCTCCTTTCTGGCTAGCGGGGGGGCCAAGTACAATGAGCAGTTCTTC.

The rearrangement links TRBV25-1 to TRBJ1-6, with 11 bases matching TRBD1. The CDR3 is made up of 14 amino acids. Germline loops: CDR1 MGHDK, CDR2 SYGVNS. With 1 base clipped from V and 10 bases from J, the junction kept 0 bases outside the gene matches. The CDR3: CASSEWDRGSPLHF. DNA of the CDR3: TGTGCCAGCAGTGAATGGGACAGGGGGTCACCCCTCCACTTT.

This chain joins TRBV3-1 (or the pseudogene TRBV3-2) and TRBJ1-3; D is ambiguous. V was cut by 4 bases and J by 0 bases, with 10 bases left in between. CDR1 is LGHDT and CDR2 is YNNKEL in the germline V gene (reference sequence). This CDR3 spans 15 amino acids. The CDR3 coding sequence is TGTGCCAGCAGCCCCAGGCCGAGCTCTGGAAACACCATATATTTT. It translates to CASSPRPSSGNTIYF.

This clone was counted a single time. The chain links TRBV5-4 to TRBJ2-1; D ambiguous. The CDR3 spans 15 residues. V was trimmed by 2 bases and J by 0 bases, leaving 9 bases between them. Germline CDR1 is SGHNT and CDR2 is YYREEE (reference sequence). The CDR3 loop reads CASSFHYSSYNEQFF. DNA of the CDR3: TGTGCCAGCAGCTTTCACTATAGCTCCTACAATGAGCAGTTCTTC.